The sequence of this T cell receptor (beta chain) was determined in a study of T cell responses to AZD1222 COVID-19 vaccine. General study results and limits: Spike-specific TCR repertoires showed rising breadth and depth after two AZD1222 doses. Only five to seven AZD1222 recipients were seropositive at baseline. Unmutated variant regions are reportedly the target of nearly half of TCRs that are spike-specific. No repertoire was sampled before or during the peak T cell response, only after it.

Libraries were prepared by immunoSEQ multiplex PCR; TCRdb keeps only in-frame clonotypes and omits some of them. This table holds 150,000 to 180,000 clones, about 87% found once. To note about this clone: As yet, its antigen is unknown.

The origin of this receptor is an adult in good health. The material sequenced was peripheral blood, taken on day 0 of AZD1222 vaccination.

The CDR3: CASSFGTRLMNTEAFF. CDR3 sequence (DNA): TGCGCCAGCAGCTTCGGCACGAGGCTCATGAACACTGAAGCTTTCTTT. The V gene is TRBV5-1, the J gene TRBJ1-1, with D unclear. The V end lost 2 bases, the J end lost 0 bases, and 14 bases lay between the germline ends. The CDR3 covers 16 residues. Germline CDR1 is SGHRS and CDR2 is YFSETQ. The complete variable domain, with remaining parts taken from reference TRBV5-1 and TRBJ1-1, reads KAGVTQTPRYLIKTRGQQVTLSCSPISGHRSVSWYQQTPGQGLQFLFEYFSETQRNKGNFPGRFSGRQFSNSRSEMNVSTLELGDSALYLCASSFGTRLMNTEAFFGQGTRLTVV.